This T cell receptor (beta chain) originates from a study of blood T cell repertoires in COVID-19. Study-level information: The samples span acute and convalescent COVID-19 from the United States, Italy and Spain. The analysed material was cDNA or gDNA that came from T cells, B-cell-depleted T cells, or PBMCs.

How the authors handled the data: Estimated nucleated cell counts came from reference gene primer amplification. Sequencing was performed with immunoSEQ multiplex PCR; in TCRdb, only in-frame clones are kept and a portion is missing. V and J calls and clone size are copied from that table; D and trimming were computed from the DNA. Of around 57,000 clones listed, about 87% were seen once; the top ten hold approximately 8.8%. V lost 4 bases, J lost 0 bases, and 15 bases lay in between. The CDR3 spans 16 residues. Germline V CDR1 and CDR2: ENHRY, SYGVKD. J is TRBJ1-1 and V is TRBV10-3; D gene unclear. The receptor was derived from a human donor with active COVID-19. The donor label of this sample is uncertain. What was sequenced was peripheral blood. The CDR3 sequence is CAISVRGDLMNTEAFF. In DNA form, the CDR3 reads TGTGCCATCAGTGTTCGGGGAGATCTCATGAACACTGAAGCTTTCTTT.